One and the same sample provided the 8 T cell receptor beta chains below, sequenced in a study of a mutant IDH1 vaccine in newly diagnosed glioma. Stated time point: week 23, last vaccination. Vaccination comprised doses that each held 300 ug of mutant IDH1 20-mer peptide, plus topical imiquimod. Antigens of these TCRs are unknown. The table came from immunoSEQ multiplex PCR; TCRdb's copy has only in-frame clones and leaves some out. The table lists 50,000 to 85,000 clones, approximately 80% of them singletons. The specimen was PBMCs, collected from a glioma patient whose treatment included an IDH1 peptide vaccine. Receptors were obtained from a man aged 18 to 30 with glioma.

The chain carries TRBV28 and TRBJ2-7, with TRBD2 matching over 7 bases. Per germline, CDR1 MDHEN and CDR2 SYDVKM. The CDR3 consists of 12 residues. V gave up 2 bases and J gave up 7 bases; unmatched junction bases: 2. The CDR3 DNA sequence: TGTGCCAGCAGTTTAGGGGGAGGGGAGCAGTACTTC. Its protein product is CASSLGGGEQYF.

J is TRBJ2-1 and V is TRBV29-1, with TRBD2 matching 7 bases. CDR1 is SQVTM, CDR2 ANQGSEA, per germline. This CDR3 contains 16 residues. Trimming took 2 bases from V and 3 from J; bases not matched to a gene: 10. CDR3 DNA sequence: TGCAGCGTTGAACGACCGGGAGGAACCTACTACAATGAGCAGTTCTTC. This sequence encodes CSVERPGGTYYNEQFF.

The CDR3 reads CASSLGGTGGLYGYTF. The CDR3 nucleotides are TGCGCCAGCAGCCTTGGGGGGACAGGGGGCCTCTATGGCTACACCTTC. This chain uses TRBV4-3 with TRBJ1-2; 12 bases map to TRBD1. Germline CDR1 LGHNA, CDR2 YSLEER. Losses at the gene ends were 4 bases for V and 4 bases for J; bases not matched to a gene: 7. The CDR3 covers 16 residues.

The chain carries TRBV7-2 and TRBJ2-7; TRBD1 matches 11 bases. Germline CDR1 is SGHTA and CDR2 is FQGNSA. The CDR3 spans 16 residues. Unmatched junction bases numbered 8, after V lost 4 bases and J lost 3 bases. The CDR3 DNA follows: TGTGCCAGCAGCTCCCCCCCGGGACAGGGGGTCTACGAGCAGTACTTC. Protein: CASSSPPGQGVYEQYF.

The chain couples TRBV6-6 to TRBJ2-2, with D hard to call. The germline gives CDR1 MNHNY, CDR2 SVGAGI (reference sequence). Trimming removed 6 bases at V and 3 bases at J, with 5 bases between. CDR3 length equals 12 residues. The CDR3 loop reads CASSPYTGELFF. CDR3 in DNA: TGTGCCAGCAGCCCATACACCGGGGAGCTGTTTTTT.

This chain links TRBV30 with TRBJ2-3; D is unclear. The V gene's germline CDR1 is GTSNPN and CDR2 SVGIG (reference sequence). V lost 0 bases, J lost 5 bases, and 3 bases lay in between. The CDR3 covers 11 residues. The chain's CDR3 is CAWSVKDTQYF. In DNA form, the CDR3 reads TGTGCCTGGAGTGTAAAAGATACGCAGTATTTT.

V usage is TRBV29-1 and J usage is TRBJ1-1, with D possibly matching TRBD1 (5 bases). Germline assignment: CDR1 SQVTM and CDR2 ANQGSEA. This CDR3 spans 13 amino acids. The V gene lost 6 bases and the J gene lost 2 bases, with 13 bases spanning the gap. The CDR3 sequence is CSVRGGVNTEAFF. CDR3 DNA sequence: TGCAGCGTGAGGGGAGGAGTAAACACTGAAGCTTTCTTT.

The rearrangement uses TRBV27 and TRBJ1-4; 9 bases map to TRBD1. The CDR3 sequence is 15 residues long. Unmatched junction bases numbered 9, after V lost 5 bases and J lost 8 bases. The germline V gene has CDR1 MNHEY and CDR2 SMNVEV (reference sequence). In DNA, the CDR3 is TGTGCCAGCAGTCGACGACAGGGGGTGGAGGAAAAACTGTTTTTT. This translates into CASSRRQGVEEKLFF. Full variable domain (remainder filled in from reference TRBV27 and TRBJ1-4): EAQVTQNPRYLITVTGKKLTVTCSQNMNHEYMSWYRQDPGLGLRQIYYSMNVEVTDKGDVPEGYKVSRKEKRNFPLILESPSPNQTSLYFCASSRRQGVEEKLFFGSGTQLSVL.